This T cell receptor beta chain was sequenced for a study of CD8+CD57+ T cells in acquired aplastic anemia. This clonotype occurred many times. Both TCR beta VDJ combination and CDR3 sequence profiling were carried out. Genomic DNA was the template for this profiling. TCRdb analysed the reads with MiXCR anew, one entry per CDR3 protein. The table records approximately 170,000 distinct CDR3 sequences, around half of them present only once. This CDR3 contains 13 residues. Germline CDR1 reads DFQATT; CDR2 reads SNEGSKA (reference sequence). Trimming removed 7 bases at V and 2 bases at J, with 15 bases between.

V and J are TRBV20-1 and TRBJ2-7; D might be TRBD1 or TRBD2, each matching 5 bases. The receptor's source is a human donor in good health, serving as a control. Input material: sorted CD4+, CD8+, or CD8+CD57+ T cells (not recorded which) from PBMCs. This chain's CDR3 is CSVPRDGAYEQYF. The CDR3 nucleotides are TGCAGTGTTCCCCGGGACGGAGCCTACGAGCAGTACTTC.